This T cell receptor beta chain stems from a study of T-cell reconstitution after alpha-beta-depleted transplantation in children. Points from the study as a whole: Some patients' high day-60 TCRbeta diversity was traced to surviving recipient T cells and thymic progenitors. A year had passed since transplant, and T-cell counts and diversity by then came mostly from newly produced T cells. In patients about two months after transplant, alpha-beta T cells reportedly arose from several hundred expanded graft clones.

Germline CDR1 and CDR2: KGHDR and SFDVKD. The CDR3 covers 14 residues. V was trimmed by 3 bases and J by 7 bases, leaving 15 bases between them. Of note for this clonotype: The antigen remains undetermined.

During its preparation, the TCRbeta library received unique molecular identifiers. MiXCR was run by TCRdb on the PCR reads, yielding one entry per CDR3 protein. The data contain just over 950,000 distinct CDR3 sequences, roughly 29% of them seen just once; the ten biggest clones take up roughly 27%. The sequence came from a boy in the first two years of life who had a stem cell transplant for SCID, so the T cells may come from the graft donor. The source was PBMCs, mostly from graft donor cells, collected 360 days after TCRalphabeta/CD19-depleted stem cell transplant. The chain has TRBV24-1 and TRBJ2-7; perhaps TRBD2 as D (5 bases). As DNA, the CDR3 is TGTGCCACCAGTGATCCCTCTCCTCGGGGAGAGCAGTACTTC. Its translation: CATSDPSPRGEQYF.